This T cell receptor beta chain was identified during a study of T cell responses to AZD1222 COVID-19 vaccine. A word on this clone: The antigen is not known.

The length of the CDR3 is 12 residues. Germline-derived CDR1 and CDR2 are MGHDK and SYGVNS. Between the trimmed V and J ends, which lost 5 bases and 0 bases, there was a span of 3 bases. General study findings and limits: A mostly white British donor set with more females was recruited, and clonal diversity was possibly underestimated. Only 5 or 6 individuals given AZD1222 were seropositive at baseline.

Only in-frame clones appear in the TCRdb table, and some are missing; sequencing was by immunoSEQ multiplex PCR. Found here are around 120,000 clones, 80% to 90% of them singletons; the top ten hold 7.1%. The source material was peripheral blood, sampled 28 days after the second AZD1222 dose. This TCR was recovered from an adult who received the AZD1222 COVID-19 vaccine. The rearrangement joins TRBV25-1 to TRBJ2-3; no clear D gene. DNA of the CDR3: TGTGCCAGCAGTCTAAGCACAGATACGCAGTATTTT. This codes for CASSLSTDTQYF.